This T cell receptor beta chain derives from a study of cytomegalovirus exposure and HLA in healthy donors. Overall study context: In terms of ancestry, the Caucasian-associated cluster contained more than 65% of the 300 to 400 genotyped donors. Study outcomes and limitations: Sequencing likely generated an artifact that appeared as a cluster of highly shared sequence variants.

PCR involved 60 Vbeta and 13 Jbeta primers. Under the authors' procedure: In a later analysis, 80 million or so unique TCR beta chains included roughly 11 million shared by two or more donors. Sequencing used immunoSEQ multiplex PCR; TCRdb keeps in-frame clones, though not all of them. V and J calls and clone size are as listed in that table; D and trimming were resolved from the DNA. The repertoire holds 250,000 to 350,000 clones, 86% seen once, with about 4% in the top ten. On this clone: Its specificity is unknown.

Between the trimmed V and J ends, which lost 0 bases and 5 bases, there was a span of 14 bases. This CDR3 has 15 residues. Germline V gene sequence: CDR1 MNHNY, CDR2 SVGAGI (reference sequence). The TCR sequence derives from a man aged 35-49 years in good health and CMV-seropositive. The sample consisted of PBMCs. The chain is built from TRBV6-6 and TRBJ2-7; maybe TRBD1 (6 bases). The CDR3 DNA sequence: TGTGCCAGCAGTTACTCGAGTCAGGGGAGAAACGAGCAGTACTTC. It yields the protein CASSYSSQGRNEQYF.